This is a list of T cell receptor beta chains from one sample in a study of cytomegalovirus exposure and HLA in healthy donors. Data came from immunoSEQ multiplex PCR; TCRdb stores just in-frame clones and leaves some out. Here the sample table reports 70,000 to 75,000 clones. Material for sequencing was PBMCs. The receptors were gathered from a female donor in good health and CMV-seropositive. CDR3s leave out the opening cysteine and the closing phenylalanine or tryptophan. The D gene is left open where the match is weak.

>TRBD1|TRBJ2-1|TRBV15
ATSSLRGEQF
>TRBD2|TRBJ2-7|TRBV7-9
ASSFQGGGDEQY
>.|TRBJ2-1|TRBV4-3
ASSLDRSNEQF
>TRBD1|TRBJ1-2|TRBV11-3
ASTLGAGGDYGYT
>.|TRBJ2-5|TRBV15
ATSRRQVTLKETQY
>TRBD1|TRBJ2-3|TRBV5-8
ASSRQGMETDTQY
>.|TRBJ1-2|TRBV7-2
ASSLEVRSYT
>TRBD1|TRBJ2-1|TRBV18
ASSLGQGRYNEQF
>.|TRBJ1-1|TRBV7-6
ASSLQGPTEAF
>.|TRBJ1-1|TRBV11-2
ASSFLNTEAF
>TRBD2|TRBJ2-2|TRBV5-1
ASSLVAGGAGELF
>TRBD1|TRBJ2-2|TRBV19
ASSWDSSSGELF
>TRBD2|TRBJ2-1|TRBV4-1
ASSQAALAGGRF
>TRBD2|TRBJ2-2|TRBV5-6
AVRAGVTGELF
>.|TRBJ1-2|TRBV28
ASGEGGQMGFGYT
>TRBD1|TRBJ1-1|TRBV6-6
ASSGGQGGPEAF
>TRBD1|TRBJ1-1|TRBV29-1
SASGTGNTEAF
>TRBD1|TRBJ1-1|TRBV7-9
ASSFTGGATF
>TRBD2|TRBJ2-5|TRBV28
ASSSASGSAETQY
>TRBD1|TRBJ1-2|TRBV7-9
ASSLEGPGQST
>.|TRBJ2-2|TRBV6-5
ASSYRTDYTGELF
>TRBD2|TRBJ2-3|TRBV18
ASSLAGGNTDTQY
>.|TRBJ2-5|TRBV29-1
SVEGESQGETQY
>.|TRBJ2-3|TRBV28
ASSLVADTQY
>.|TRBJ1-2|TRBV18
ASSPPTRDGYT
>.|TRBJ1-4|TRBV28
ASSNGMGGAEKLF
>TRBD1|TRBJ2-7|TRBV5-1
ASSLTGGAYEQY
>.|TRBJ2-1|TRBV10-3
AISEGVGCEQF
>.|TRBJ1-4|TRBV18
ASSPDRNNEKLF
>TRBD1|TRBJ2-3|TRBV5-1
ASSFNGQGADTQY
>TRBD2|TRBJ2-3|TRBV5-1
ASSRTSGADTQY
>.|TRBJ1-5|TRBV6-5
ASRRQPYSNQPQH
>.|TRBJ1-1|TRBV7-9
ASSLEQNTEAF
>.|TRBJ2-3|TRBV5-1
ASGGRRSTDTQY
>.|TRBJ2-3|TRBV7-2
ASSRTISTDTQY
>TRBD2|TRBJ2-5|TRBV6-5
ASRRPGLQETQY
>TRBD2|TRBJ2-2|TRBV7-6
ASSAGLAGITGELF
>TRBD2|TRBJ2-7|TRBV6-1
ASSENSGRVLGSYEQY
>.|TRBJ2-5|TRBV4-2
ASSQDSKETQY
>TRBD2|TRBJ2-3|TRBV5-6
ASSLEGGATDTQY
>TRBD1|TRBJ2-5|TRBV5-1
ASRTGVYVQETQY
>TRBD2|TRBJ2-5|TRBV5-1
ASSLPLGGSQETQY
>.|TRBJ2-5|TRBV11-2
ASRTRRSQETQY
>TRBD1|TRBJ2-7|TRBV5-4
ASSRQGEQY
>.|TRBJ1-1|TRBV19
ASRPREGEAF
>.|TRBJ2-3|TRBV13
ASSLDGSRGTDTQY
>TRBD1|TRBJ2-3|TRBV18
ASAGQEYTDTQY
>TRBD1|TRBJ2-1|TRBV9
ASSPRQGGIEQF
>.|TRBJ2-3|TRBV29-1
SVVGGATDTQY
>.|TRBJ2-5|TRBV6-6
ASSIRVWETQY
>TRBD2|TRBJ2-5|TRBV7-8
ASSLARISGQETQY
>TRBD1|TRBJ1-1|TRBV5-1
ASSLWTGESTEAF